This is a list of T cell receptor beta chains from one sample in a study of cytomegalovirus exposure and HLA in healthy donors. Here immunoSEQ multiplex PCR was the method, and the copy in TCRdb shows in-frame clones only, minus some. The data show over 130,000 clones, 79% seen once. Input material: PBMCs. The source of these receptors is a middle-aged man in good health and CMV-seropositive. Each CDR3 is given with its conserved first and last residue. D genes are given only for firm matches. Some rows have no size entry. The others give once, few or many, or a class for an expanded clone.

CASRTYRENEKLFF | TGTGCCAGCAGGACTTACAGGGAAAATGAAAAACTGTTTTTT | TRBV6-1 | NA | NA | TRBJ1-4
CASSLRAGAGVGDEQFF | TGTGCCAGCAGTTTACGGGCTGGAGCGGGAGTTGGGGATGAGCAGTTCTTC | TRBV28 | TRBD2 | NA | TRBJ2-1
CASTVTRDREQYF | TGTGCCAGTACGGTGACCAGGGATCGCGAGCAGTACTTC | TRBV19 | NA | NA | TRBJ2-7
CASSLFTQEQYF | TGTGCCAGCAGTTTATTTACACAAGAGCAGTACTTC | TRBV28 | NA | NA | TRBJ2-7
CASSLWDRGREESYNEQFF | TGTGCCAGCAGTTTATGGGACAGGGGGCGGGAGGAGTCCTACAATGAGCAGTTCTTC | TRBV27 | TRBD1 | NA | TRBJ2-1
CASSRDIYEKLFF | TGTGCCAGCAGCCGGGACATTTACGAAAAACTGTTTTTT | TRBV6-5 | NA | NA | TRBJ1-4
CASSTSGVTDTQYF | TGCGCCAGCAGTACTAGCGGGGTCACAGATACGCAGTATTTT | TRBV10-2 | TRBD2 | NA | TRBJ2-3
CASTRLAGTDTQYF | TGTGCCAGCACCCGACTAGCGGGCACAGATACGCAGTATTTT | TRBV7-8 | TRBD2 | once | TRBJ2-3
CASSIMKGTSSYEQYF | TGTGCCAGTAGTATAATGAAGGGAACTAGCTCCTACGAGCAGTACTTC | TRBV19 | NA | NA | TRBJ2-7
CASSLGSSGMDTQYF | TGTGCCAGCAGTCTAGGGTCCAGCGGGATGGATACGCAGTATTTT | TRBV11-2 | TRBD2 | few | TRBJ2-3
CASSLEPSGTQYF | TGCGCCAGCAGCTTGGAACCCTCAGGGACCCAGTACTTC | TRBV5-1 | NA | NA | TRBJ2-5
CASARDTAYEQYF | TGTGCCAGCGCCCGGGACACGGCCTACGAGCAGTACTTC | TRBV18 | NA | NA | TRBJ2-7
CASSLPRGQSHLQETQYF | TGCGCCAGCAGCCTCCCGCGGGGACAGTCCCACCTGCAAGAGACCCAGTACTTC | TRBV4-1 | NA | few | TRBJ2-5
CAISPPSTGELFF | TGTGCCATCAGCCCGCCTAGCACCGGGGAGCTGTTTTTT | TRBV10-3 | NA | NA | TRBJ2-2
CASSPDTNYGYTF | TGTGCCAGCAGCCCGGACACTAACTATGGCTACACCTTC | TRBV14 | NA | NA | TRBJ1-2
CASGFGDRSNIQYF | TGTGCTAGTGGTTTCGGGGACAGGAGTAACATTCAGTACTTC | TRBV12-5 | TRBD1 | NA | TRBJ2-4
CGTSRNTRYNEQFF | TGCGGGACTAGCCGAAACACTAGGTACAATGAGCAGTTCTTC | TRBV28 | TRBD2 | once | TRBJ2-1
CASVGGGPGNEQYF | TGTGCCAGCGTCGGGGGAGGGCCGGGCAACGAGCAGTACTTC | TRBV27 | TRBD2 | NA | TRBJ2-7
CASSGGQGARADTQYF | TGTGCCAGCAGCGGGGGACAGGGGGCGCGGGCAGATACGCAGTATTTT | TRBV7-9 | TRBD1 | NA | TRBJ2-3
CASSLWLAGGNPYEQYF | TGTGCCAGCAGCTTGTGGCTAGCGGGAGGAAACCCCTACGAGCAGTACTTC | TRBV5-7 | TRBD2 | once | TRBJ2-7
CASSSPGLAGYEQFF | TGTGCCAGCAGTTCGCCGGGACTAGCGGGTTATGAGCAGTTCTTC | TRBV6-5 | TRBD2 | NA | TRBJ2-1
CASSFLSGTDTQYF | TGTGCCAGCAGTTTTCTCTCGGGCACAGATACGCAGTATTTT | TRBV28 | NA | few | TRBJ2-3
CASSDRGRGDYGYTF | TGTGCCAGCAGTGACAGGGGGCGTGGAGACTATGGCTACACCTTC | TRBV6-4 | TRBD1 | few | TRBJ1-2
CASSRPGDQYF | TGTGCCAGCAGCCGTCCGGGGGATCAGTACTTC | TRBV7-9 | NA | NA | TRBJ2-5
CSSSLGRERMNEQYF | TGTTCCAGCAGCTTGGGGCGGGAAAGGATGAACGAGCAGTACTTC | TRBV7-9 | NA | NA | TRBJ2-7
CASSLLALRSFMNTEAFF | TGTGCCAGCAGCTTACTGGCCCTCAGGTCGTTCATGAACACTGAAGCTTTCTTT | TRBV7-9 | NA | few | TRBJ1-1